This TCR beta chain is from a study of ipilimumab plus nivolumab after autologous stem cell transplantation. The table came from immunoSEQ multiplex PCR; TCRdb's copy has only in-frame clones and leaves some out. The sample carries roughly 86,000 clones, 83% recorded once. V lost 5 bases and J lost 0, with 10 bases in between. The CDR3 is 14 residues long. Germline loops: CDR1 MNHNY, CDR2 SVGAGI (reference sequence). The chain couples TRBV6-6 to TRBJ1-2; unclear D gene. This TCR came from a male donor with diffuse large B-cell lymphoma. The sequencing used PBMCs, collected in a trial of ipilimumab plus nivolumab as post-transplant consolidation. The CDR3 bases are TGTGCCAGCAGTCGATTAGGGCCTAACTATGGCTACACCTTC. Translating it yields CASSRLGPNYGYTF.